Listed below are T cell receptor beta chains from one sample, sequenced in a study of long-term antiretroviral therapy in people with HIV. Only in-frame clones appear in the TCRdb table, and some are missing; sequencing was by immunoSEQ multiplex PCR. The sample lists about 11,000 clones; roughly 80% were seen once. This material consisted of unsorted PBMCs, taken 1.2 years after starting antiretroviral therapy. Receptors originate from a man aged 35 to 55 with HIV. CDR3s include the opening cysteine and the closing phenylalanine or tryptophan. A D gene is named only where the DNA matches it firmly. Size values are once, few and many counts, or a class for expanded clones, and some rows have none.

TRBJ2-7 - TRBV5-1 TRBD1 TGCGCCAGCAGCTTGCGCAGGGACAGCGAGCAGTACTTC CASSLRRDSEQYF
TRBJ1-2 - TRBV6-1 - TGTGCCAGCAGTGACAGGAACTATGGCTACACCTTC CASSDRNYGYTF
TRBJ2-7 - TRBV5-1 TRBD1 TGCGCCAGCAGCTTGGAAGCGACAGGGGTTACGCAGCAGTACTTC CASSLEATGVTQQYF
TRBJ2-7 few TRBV19 - TGTGCCAGTAGCCGACAGGTAGACTACGAGCAGTACTTC CASSRQVDYEQYF
TRBJ2-7 - TRBV27 - TGTGCCAGCAGTTTATCAAGTGTTCTTTACGAGCAGTACTTC CASSLSSVLYEQYF
TRBJ1-3 - TRBV7-8 - TGTGCCAGCGGGAACTCTGGAAACACCATATATTTT CASGNSGNTIYF
TRBJ2-3 - TRBV27 TRBD1 TGTGCCAGCAGTTCCGGGACAGTTAGCACAGATACGCAGTATTTT CASSSGTVSTDTQYF
TRBJ1-6 - TRBV30 - TGTGCCTGGACCCCAGACGCAGGGTTCGATAATTCACCCCTCCACTTT CAWTPDAGFDNSPLHF
TRBJ2-1 once TRBV7-9 - TGTGCCAGCAGCTTAGTGGGTGCAGCGGGCAGAACCTACAATGAGCAGTTCTTC CASSLVGAAGRTYNEQFF
TRBJ2-2 - TRBV11-2 TRBD2 TGTGCCAACCCGGGACTATCTAACACCGGGGAGCTGTTTTTT CANPGLSNTGELFF
TRBJ2-1 once TRBV19 TRBD1 TGTGCCAGTAGTATACGACAGGGGACCTACAATGAGCAGTTCTTC CASSIRQGTYNEQFF
TRBJ1-3 once TRBV18 - TGTGCCAGCTCACCAACGGAGGGTGGAAACACCATATATTTT CASSPTEGGNTIYF
TRBJ2-5 - TRBV9 TRBD2 TGTGCCAGCAGCGTAGGGGGGACTAGCTTCCAAGAGACCCAGTACTTC CASSVGGTSFQETQYF
TRBJ1-2 - TRBV15 - TGTGCCACCAGCAGAGATTACCCCCGGGATGGCTACACCTTC CATSRDYPRDGYTF
TRBJ1-1 - TRBV5-4 - TGTGCCAGCAGCTCCGGACAGAACACTGAAGCTTTCTTT CASSSGQNTEAFF
TRBJ2-3 - TRBV11-2 TRBD2 TGTGCCAGCAGCACAGCGACTAGCGGGGGTTCAGATACGCAGTATTTT CASSTATSGGSDTQYF
TRBJ1-6 once TRBV7-2 TRBD1 TGTGCCAGCAGCTTAGCCGTTACAGGGGGTTCACCCCTCCACTTT CASSLAVTGGSPLHF
TRBJ2-7 - TRBV6-4 - TGTGCCAGCAGTGACGGTACAGACTACGAGCAGTACTTC CASSDGTDYEQYF
TRBJ1-4 - TRBV10-2 - TGCGCCAGCAGTGAGGTGGGGGACTCATCTAATGAAAAACTGTTTTTT CASSEVGDSSNEKLFF
TRBJ1-4 - TRBV25-1 - TGTGCCAGCAGTGACGCGGGGGCCAGTAATGAAAAACTGTTTTTT CASSDAGASNEKLFF
TRBJ1-4 - TRBV11-2 - TGTGCCAGCAGCTTAGGACGGAGAAATGAAAAACTGTTTTTT CASSLGRRNEKLFF
TRBJ2-1 - TRBV19 TRBD2 TGTGCCAGTAGTATAACGGGGGGCTCCTACAATGAGCAGTTCTTC CASSITGGSYNEQFF
TRBJ2-3 - TRBV5-1 - TGCGCCAGCACACAGGGCTCTGAGGGTGGCACAGATACGCAGTATTTT CASTQGSEGGTDTQYF
TRBJ2-7 - TRBV18 TRBD1 TGTGCCAGCTCACCGGGGCCCCCGGGACAGGGATACTACGAGCAGTACTTC CASSPGPPGQGYYEQYF
TRBJ1-2 once TRBV11-1 TRBD1 TGTGCCAGCAGCTTAACTAGGACAGGAGGGGCGTCTAACTATGGCTACACCTTC CASSLTRTGGASNYGYTF
TRBJ1-2 - TRBV27 TRBD1 TGTGCCAGCAGTCGCACAGGGGTGTATGGCTACACCTTC CASSRTGVYGYTF
TRBJ1-6 once TRBV5-1 - TGCGCCAGCAGCTCGGGGTCGAACAGCAATTCACCCCTCCACTTT CASSSGSNSNSPLHF
TRBJ2-7 - TRBV15 - TGTGCCACCAGCAGAGACTCAGGGAGCTCCTACGAGCAGTACTTC CATSRDSGSSYEQYF
TRBJ2-7 few TRBV18 - TGTGCCAGCTCACCACTAATGGGCGAGCAGTACTTC CASSPLMGEQYF
TRBJ2-2 - TRBV7-6 - TGTGCCAGCAGCTTATTTGAGGGGGGTACCGGGGAGCTGTTTTTT CASSLFEGGTGELFF
TRBJ2-7 once TRBV19 TRBD1 TGTGCCAGTAGTCTATCCGGGACAGGGGCCAGGCCCTACGAGCAGTACTTC CASSLSGTGARPYEQYF
TRBJ1-4 - TRBV11-2 - TGTGCCAGCAGCTCAGGGGTAGGGACTCAAGGAGAAAAACTGTTTTTT CASSSGVGTQGEKLFF
TRBJ1-5 - TRBV27 - TGTGCCAGCAGTTATGGACGGAATCAGCCCCAGCATTTT CASSYGRNQPQHF
TRBJ2-1 - TRBV2 - TGTGCCAGCAGTGGATCCAGGGCCCCTTTTACCTACAATGAGCAGTTCTTC CASSGSRAPFTYNEQFF
TRBJ1-6 few TRBV9 - TGTGCCAGCAGCGTAGATCAGTCGCCTAATTCACCCCTCCACTTT CASSVDQSPNSPLHF
TRBJ1-2 - TRBV5-6 - TGTGCCAGCAGCTTGGGGGACACCAGGCTTTCAAACTATGGCTACACCTTC CASSLGDTRLSNYGYTF
TRBJ1-1 - TRBV6-1 - TGTGCCAGCAGTCTCTTGACAGGGAACACTGAAGCTTTCTTT CASSLLTGNTEAFF
TRBJ1-1 few TRBV6-4 - TGTGCCAGCAGCGACGGGTGGAACACTGAAGCTTTCTTT CASSDGWNTEAFF
TRBJ1-1 - TRBV4-3 TRBD1 TGCGCCAGCAGCGCGAACAGGGGATATGGAGCTTTCTTT CASSANRGYGAFF